This TCR beta chain originates from a study of control samples from healthy donors and cancer patients (dated by TCRdb to the early 2020s). Library preparation employed the immunoSEQ multiplex PCR assay. TCRdb mirrors the immuneACCESS table, restricted to in-frame sequences. Some clones are absent from its copies; in checked studies, under half trace to an unresolved V gene, and the reason for the others is unknown. The sample includes 65,000 to 90,000 clones, with approximately 88% observed a single time. The leading ten clones occupy over 8% of the sample. A word on this clone: Its antigen is not yet known. There are no base qualities to consult, and no much larger clone falls within one base.

The clonotype originates from a woman in her fifties or sixties with colorectal cancer. Sequencing used PBMCs.

The nucleotides are TGTGCCAGCAGTGGAAAAAGGACGGGGGCCAACGTCCTGACTTTC. It specifies CASSGKRTGANVLTF. The V and J genes are TRBV6-2 or TRBV6-3 and TRBJ2-6; the D gene assignment is ambiguous. V sheds 5 bases and J sheds 4 bases, leaving 12 bases between their ends. Per the germline V gene, MNHEY is the CDR1 and SVGEGT is the CDR2. Taken from cysteine to phenylalanine, the CDR3 has 15 residues. The CDR3 DNA has 45 bases and is translated from base 1.